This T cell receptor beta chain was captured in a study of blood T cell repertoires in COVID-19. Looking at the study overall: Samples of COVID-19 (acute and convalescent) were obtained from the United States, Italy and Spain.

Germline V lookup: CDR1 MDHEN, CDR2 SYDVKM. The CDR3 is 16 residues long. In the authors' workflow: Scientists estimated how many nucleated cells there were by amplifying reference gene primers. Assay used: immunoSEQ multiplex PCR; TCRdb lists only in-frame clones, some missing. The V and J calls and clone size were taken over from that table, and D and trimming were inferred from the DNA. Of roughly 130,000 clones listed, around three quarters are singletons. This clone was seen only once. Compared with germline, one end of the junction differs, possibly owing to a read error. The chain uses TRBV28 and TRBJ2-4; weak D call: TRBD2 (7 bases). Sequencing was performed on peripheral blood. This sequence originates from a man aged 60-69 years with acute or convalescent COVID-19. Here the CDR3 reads CTSSFGGLGAKNIQYF. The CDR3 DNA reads TGTACCAGCAGTTTCGGGGGGCTTGGGGCCAAAAACATTCAGTACTTC.